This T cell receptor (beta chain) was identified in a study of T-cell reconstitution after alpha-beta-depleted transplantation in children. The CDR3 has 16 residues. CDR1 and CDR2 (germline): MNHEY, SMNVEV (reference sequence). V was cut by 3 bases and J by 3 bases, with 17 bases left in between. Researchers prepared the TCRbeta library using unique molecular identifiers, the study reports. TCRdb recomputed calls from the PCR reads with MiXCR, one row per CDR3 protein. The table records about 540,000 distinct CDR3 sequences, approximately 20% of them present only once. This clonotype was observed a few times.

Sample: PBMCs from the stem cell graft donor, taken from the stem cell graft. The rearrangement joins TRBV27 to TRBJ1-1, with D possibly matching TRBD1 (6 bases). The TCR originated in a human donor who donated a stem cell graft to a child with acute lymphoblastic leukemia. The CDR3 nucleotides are TGTGCCAGCAGTTTGGCCGGGGGGGCGTATGACACTGAAGCTTTCTTT. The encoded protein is CASSLAGGAYDTEAFF.